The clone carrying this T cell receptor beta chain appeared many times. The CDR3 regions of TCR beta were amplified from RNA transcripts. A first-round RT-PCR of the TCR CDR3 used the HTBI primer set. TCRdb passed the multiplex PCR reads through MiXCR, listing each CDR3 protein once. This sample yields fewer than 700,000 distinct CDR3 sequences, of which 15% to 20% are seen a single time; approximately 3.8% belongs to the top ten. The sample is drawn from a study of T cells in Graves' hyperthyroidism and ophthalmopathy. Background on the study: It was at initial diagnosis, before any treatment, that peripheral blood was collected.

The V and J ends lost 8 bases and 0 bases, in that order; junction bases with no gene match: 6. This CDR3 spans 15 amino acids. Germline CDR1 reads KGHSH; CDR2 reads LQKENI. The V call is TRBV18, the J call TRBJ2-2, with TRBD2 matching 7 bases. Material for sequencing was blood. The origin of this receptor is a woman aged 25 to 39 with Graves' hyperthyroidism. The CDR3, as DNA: TGTGCCAGCCCACTTAGCGGGTCGAACACCGGGGAGCTGTTTTTT. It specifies CASPLSGSNTGELFF.